The 22 T cell receptor beta chains reported below all come from one sample, sequenced in a study of graft-versus-host responses after intestinal transplantation. Measured with immunoSEQ multiplex PCR; TCRdb has only the in-frame clones, and not every one. Of some 41,000 clones listed, roughly nine tenths are singletons. Material: PBMCs, obtained 267 days after transplant. Every receptor here comes from a human patient who received an intestinal transplant, so some T cells may come from the graft donor.

The chain links TRBV27 to TRBJ2-7; D remains unclear. Trimming took 0 bases from V and 5 from J, leaving 8 bases between them. The CDR3 totals 13 residues. CDR1 is MNHEY, CDR2 SMNVEV, per germline (reference sequence). This CDR3 is CASSLSPVNEQYF. CDR3 DNA: TGTGCCAGCAGTTTATCTCCTGTGAACGAGCAGTACTTC.

The chain recombines TRBV13 with TRBJ1-1; 8 nucleotides align to TRBD1. The CDR3 runs 14 residues. Germline assignment: CDR1 PRHDT and CDR2 FYEKMQ (reference sequence). Germline trimming cut 5 bases from V and 4 bases from J; bases unmatched to any gene: 6. The CDR3 protein is CASSRVTGVTEAFF. In DNA form, the CDR3 reads TGTGCCAGCAGCCGGGTGACAGGGGTCACTGAAGCTTTCTTT.

This chain connects TRBV2 to TRBJ2-7, with D possibly TRBD2 on 5 matching bases. CDR1 is SNHLY, CDR2 FYNNEI, per germline. V dropped 7 bases and J dropped 2 bases, with 12 bases sitting between them. CDR3 size: 13 residues. CDR3 bases: TGTGCCAGCACGCCTCGGGGTACCTACGAGCAGTACTTC. Residues: CASTPRGTYEQYF.

This clone was observed a handful of times. This may arise from a read error, as a much more abundant clone is one base away. The rearrangement uses TRBV7-9 and TRBJ2-7, with 8 bases fitting TRBD2. Germline-derived CDR1 and CDR2 are SEHNR and FQNEAQ (reference sequence). Germline trimming cut 8 bases from V and 4 bases from J; bases unmatched to any gene: 4. This CDR3 is 12 amino acids long. The CDR3 region has the DNA TGTGCCAGCCCCGGGGGGGGGTACGAGCAGTACTTC. It is translated as CASPGGGYEQYF.

The chain carries TRBV11-3 and TRBJ2-1; D might be TRBD2 (7 bases). Trimming stripped 5 bases from V and 8 bases from J, with 16 bases between. Germline V gene lookup returns CDR1 SGHNT and CDR2 YENEEA. The CDR3 extends over 14 amino acids. The CDR3 DNA reads TGTGCCAGCAGCAAACGGGGGGCCGAGGATGAGCAGTTCTTC. This sequence encodes CASSKRGAEDEQFF.

The CDR3 sequence is CASSFQSFGIYEQYF. CDR3 DNA sequence: TGCGCCAGCAGCTTTCAGTCCTTCGGGATTTACGAGCAGTACTTC. This chain joins TRBV5-1 and TRBJ2-7; maybe TRBD2 (5 bases). The CDR3 runs to 15 residues. Trimming left V 2 bases short and J 4 bases short, with 16 bases between. Germline-derived CDR1 and CDR2 are SGHRS and YFSETQ. Together with reference TRBV5-1 and TRBJ2-7, the CDR3 gives the full variable domain: KAGVTQTPRYLIKTRGQQVTLSCSPISGHRSVSWYQQTPGQGLQFLFEYFSETQRNKGNFPGRFSGRQFSNSRSEMNVSTLELGDSALYLCASSFQSFGIYEQYFGPGTRLTVT.

This chain connects TRBV10-3 to TRBJ2-1; 7 bases agree with TRBD2. The germline gives CDR1 ENHRY, CDR2 SYGVKD. J gave up 6 bases and V 4 bases, and 9 bases lay outside the gene matches. This CDR3 spans 15 amino acids. CDR3 loop: CAISAGLDGANEQFF. CDR3 nucleotide sequence: TGTGCCATCAGTGCCGGACTAGATGGGGCCAATGAGCAGTTCTTC.

The CDR3 reads CASVRGRDRENEKLFF. The CDR3 DNA reads as TGTGCCTCCGTCCGAGGTCGGGACAGGGAAAATGAAAAACTGTTTTTT. This chain joins TRBV19 and TRBJ1-4; 9 bases are shared with TRBD1. V trimming: 11 bases; J trimming: 5 bases; junction bases outside the gene matches: 15. Germline V gene sequence: CDR1 LNHDA, CDR2 SQIVND (reference sequence). The CDR3 totals 16 residues.

V is TRBV11-3 and J is TRBJ1-1, with D perhaps TRBD1 (5 bases). Looked up from germline, CDR1 is SGHNT and CDR2 is YENEEA. The V and J ends lost 4 bases and 2 bases respectively, with 14 bases between them. CDR3 size: 15 residues. CDR3 sequence reads: CASSSPGPLNTEAFF. The CDR3 DNA is TGTGCCAGCAGCTCGCCGGGACCCCTAAACACTGAAGCTTTCTTT.

The CDR3 reads CASSLRANTGELFF. CDR3 bases: TGTGCCAGCAGCTTACGGGCGAACACCGGGGAGCTGTTTTTT. The V call is TRBV11-2, the J call TRBJ2-2; D gene unclear. Germline CDR1 is SGHAT and CDR2 is FQNNGV. V was clipped by 2 bases and J by 0 bases, with 4 bases between them. CDR3 length: 14 amino acids. The complete variable domain, with remaining parts taken from reference TRBV11-2 and TRBJ2-2, reads EAGVAQSPRYKIIEKRQSVAFWCNPISGHATLYWYQQILGQGPKLLIQFQNNGVVDDSQLPKDRFSAERLKGVDSTLKIQPAKLEDSAVYLCASSLRANTGELFFGEGSRLTVL.

The rearrangement links TRBV4-3 to TRBJ2-7; 9 positions match TRBD1. V lost 5 bases, J lost 6 bases, and 2 bases stayed unmatched. The germline V gene encodes CDR1 LGHNA and CDR2 YSLEER. The CDR3 consists of 12 residues. CDR3 coding DNA: TGCGCCAGCAGCAGGACAGGGGCCGAGCAGTACTTC. Amino acid sequence: CASSRTGAEQYF.

The rearrangement uses TRBV11-1 and TRBJ2-3; 10 bases align to TRBD2. The length of the CDR3 is 14 residues. J gave up 6 bases and V 5 bases, and 5 bases lay outside the gene matches. Germline V gene lookup returns CDR1 SGHAT and CDR2 FQDESV (reference sequence). The chain's CDR3 is CASSRGLASDTQYF. As DNA, the CDR3 is TGTGCCAGCAGCCGGGGACTAGCGTCGGATACGCAGTATTTT.

The gene calls are TRBV7-9 and TRBJ2-5, with D tentatively TRBD2 (5 bases). The CDR3 is 15 amino acids. CDR1 SEHNR and CDR2 FQNEAQ come from the germline V gene (reference sequence). Deletions cut 5 bases from V and 5 bases from J, with 18 bases between. The CDR3 protein is CASSDPDYRRETQYF. In DNA form, the CDR3 reads TGTGCCAGCAGCGATCCCGACTATCGAAGGGAGACCCAGTACTTC.

V is TRBV4-1 and J is TRBJ1-6; weak D call: TRBD1 (6 bases). CDR1 and CDR2 (germline): MGHRA, YSYEKL. The CDR3 spans 17 residues. The V end lost 0 bases, the J end lost 2 bases, and 11 bases lay between the germline ends. CDR3 in DNA: TGCGCCAGCAGCCAAGAGGGGGGGGGCGCCTATAATTCACCCCTCCACTTT. Translating it yields CASSQEGGGAYNSPLHF.

This clone showed up just a few times. The chain recombines TRBV19 with TRBJ1-4; 9 bases are shared with TRBD1. The CDR3 runs to 15 residues. The V gene's germline CDR1 is LNHDA and CDR2 SQIVND (reference sequence). Trimming took 4 bases from V and 5 from J; bases not matched to a gene: 5. This CDR3 reads CASSRTGQGNEKLFF. CDR3 nucleotides: TGTGCCAGTAGTAGAACGGGACAGGGAAATGAAAAACTGTTTTTT.

This rearrangement joins TRBV11-3 to TRBJ2-7; TRBD1 is a possible D gene (6 bases). From germline, CDR1 is SGHNT and CDR2 YENEEA. This CDR3 spans 15 amino acids. V was trimmed by 5 bases and J by 0 bases, leaving 14 bases between them. The DNA of the CDR3 is TGTGCCAGCAGCGGCTACAGGGTGCTCTCCTACGAGCAGTACTTC. Protein product: CASSGYRVLSYEQYF.

CDR3 coding DNA: TGTGCCAGCAGACCTCCGGGACTAGTCACAGATACGCAGTATTTT. Protein: CASRPPGLVTDTQYF. The chain joins TRBV7-8 to TRBJ2-3; the match to TRBD2 covers 8 bases. This CDR3 spans 15 amino acids. The germline V gene encodes CDR1 SGHVS and CDR2 FQNEAQ. With 6 bases clipped from V and 2 bases from J, the junction kept 7 bases outside the gene matches. Combining the CDR3 with reference TRBV7-8 and TRBJ2-3 gives the whole variable domain GAGVSQSPRYKVAKRGQDVALRCDPISGHVSLFWYQQALGQGPEFLTYFQNEAQLDKSGLPSDRFFAERPEGSVSTLKIQRTQQEDSAVYLCASRPPGLVTDTQYFGPGTRLTVL.

As DNA, the CDR3 is TGTGCCAGCAGTTATGACCCCCGTGGGGGCTACACCTTC. Translating gives CASSYDPRGGYTF. V usage is TRBV6-5 and J usage is TRBJ1-2; D gene unclear. The germline V gene encodes CDR1 MNHEY and CDR2 SVGAGI. There are 13 residues in the CDR3. With 3 bases removed from V and 8 bases from J, the gap between germline ends came to 13 bases.

This chain links TRBV9 with TRBJ1-1; unclear D gene. Germline CDR1 is SGDLS and CDR2 is YYNGEE. The CDR3 length is 14 residues. Between the trimmed V and J ends, which lost 4 bases and 7 bases, there was a span of 17 bases. This CDR3 is CASSPTPSYGEAFF. CDR3 bases: TGTGCCAGCAGCCCGACCCCGAGCTATGGTGAAGCTTTCTTT.

The chain has TRBV5-6 and TRBJ2-7; 8 nucleotides agree with TRBD2. V shed 3 bases and J 2 bases; nucleotides not matched to a gene: 4. The CDR3 covers 14 residues. Germline CDR1 and CDR2: SGHDT and YYEEEE. The CDR3 DNA is TGTGCCAGCAGCTCCGGACTAGCACCCTACGAGCAGTACTTC. It codes for CASSSGLAPYEQYF.

As concerns this clone: Because the CDR3 is missing its conserved closing phenylalanine or tryptophan, this is likely a read error. The V gene is TRBV19, the J gene TRBJ1-5; possible D gene TRBD1, 5 bases. V lost 3 bases to trimming and J lost 0 bases, with 9 bases between them. The V gene's germline CDR1 is LNHDA and CDR2 SQIVND (reference sequence). The CDR3 is 15 residues long. DNA of the CDR3: TGTGCCAGTAGTATCGGGACCTATAGCAATCAGCCCCAGCATTCT. This sequence encodes CASSIGTYSNQPQHS.

This rearrangement joins TRBV2 to TRBJ1-2, with 8 bases identical to TRBD1. V lost 7 bases, J lost 6 bases, and 4 bases stayed unmatched. Germline V gene data show CDR1 as SNHLY and CDR2 as FYNNEI. This CDR3 comprises 12 residues. CDR3 loop: CASKTGEHGYTF. The DNA for the CDR3 is TGTGCCAGCAAGACAGGGGAGCATGGCTACACCTTC.